Listed below are T cell receptor beta chains from one sample, sequenced in a study of CD8+ T cells in alopecia areata. Repertoires were generated with immunoSEQ multiplex PCR, while TCRdb's copy carries only in-frame clones and drops some. The table lists about 150,000 clones, more than 45% of them singletons, with less than 20% in the top ten. Sequences were derived from CD8+ T cells sorted from blood, sampled at week 0. These receptors all come from a human donor with alopecia areata. Both conserved end residues are part of each CDR3. A D gene is named only where the DNA matches it firmly.

CDR3	D	V	J	length
CASRGQPLSSGYTF	.	TRBV27	TRBJ1-2	14
CSVYAGTGEAFF	TRBD1	TRBV29-1	TRBJ1-1	12
CSVDATSTRYNEQFF	.	TRBV29-1	TRBJ2-1	15
CASSQEITTYEQYF	.	TRBV4-3	TRBJ2-7	14
CASSQARQDFYEQYF	.	TRBV4-1	TRBJ2-7	15
CASSRGNEQYF	.	TRBV7-9	TRBJ2-7	11
CASETGASYEQYF	TRBD1	TRBV30	TRBJ2-7	13
CASSLDGNQPQHF	.	TRBV5-1	TRBJ1-5	13
CASSSGQGAYEQYF	TRBD1	TRBV7-3	TRBJ2-7	14
CATTPTGDRTEAFF	TRBD1	TRBV15	TRBJ1-1	14
CSVEDGNLRAYNEQFF	.	TRBV29-1	TRBJ2-1	16
CASTLSQNTEAFF	.	TRBV19	TRBJ1-1	13
CASSRGQGEAGEQYF	TRBD1	TRBV7-8	TRBJ2-7	15
CAWSDGVSYEQYF	.	TRBV30	TRBJ2-7	13
CASSPGTANTGELFF	.	TRBV7-2	TRBJ2-2	15
CSVETPTYEQYF	.	TRBV29-1	TRBJ2-7	12
CASSQDSISPLHF	.	TRBV4-1	TRBJ1-6	13
CASSPWGVYNEQFF	.	TRBV7-9	TRBJ2-1	14
CAWTAGFKNSPLHF	.	TRBV30	TRBJ1-6	14
CASSEHGSGYTDTQYF	.	TRBV6-1	TRBJ2-3	16
CAWSVRGDTEAFF	.	TRBV30	TRBJ1-1	13
CASSVSSYEQYF	.	TRBV6-1	TRBJ2-7	12
CASSYAESYEQYF	.	TRBV6-5	TRBJ2-7	13